This T cell receptor beta chain was recorded in a study of identical twins. Broader study findings: Fewer insertions characterized abundant cord blood beta clonotypes, whereas memory repertoires showed none.

A word on this clonotype: Its antigen remains unidentified.

Trimming removed 3 bases from V and 1 base from J, with 12 bases in between. Germline CDR1 is DFQATT and CDR2 is SNEGSKA (reference sequence). The CDR3 runs to 14 residues. TCRdb passed the 5' RACE reads through MiXCR, listing each CDR3 protein once. The profile shows about 890,000 distinct CDR3 sequences, around an eighth of them singletons. The sample was also reused in another study, on yellow fever vaccine responses in identical twins.

The sequence came from a woman aged 18-29 years in good health. The sample consisted of PBMCs. The V call is TRBV20-1, the J call TRBJ2-5; a weak D match, TRBD1 (6 bases). The CDR3 region is CSASGDIFQETQYF. CDR3 nucleotides: TGCAGTGCTAGCGGGGACATCTTCCAAGAGACCCAGTACTTC.